The present entry profiles one TCR beta chain with its context. This entry comes from a study of blood T cell repertoires in COVID-19. Recruited during active infection, patients (from Seattle) were subsequently followed longitudinally. Germline V gives CDR1 KGHSH, CDR2 LQKENI. J was trimmed by 6 bases and V by 3 bases; bases with no gene match: 6. This CDR3 region has 15 residues. The repertoire was sequenced with immunoSEQ multiplex PCR; TCRdb's copy has only in-frame clones and lacks some. The sample contains 300,000 to 450,000 clones, approximately 87% of which appear only once. V is TRBV18 and J is TRBJ2-2; 8 nucleotides line up with TRBD2. The material sequenced was peripheral blood. The clonotype originates from a woman aged 60-70 years with COVID-19, enrolled during active disease. The CDR3 is CASSPPGLEAGELFF. CDR3 in DNA: TGTGCCAGCTCACCGCCGGGACTAGAGGCCGGGGAGCTGTTTTTT.